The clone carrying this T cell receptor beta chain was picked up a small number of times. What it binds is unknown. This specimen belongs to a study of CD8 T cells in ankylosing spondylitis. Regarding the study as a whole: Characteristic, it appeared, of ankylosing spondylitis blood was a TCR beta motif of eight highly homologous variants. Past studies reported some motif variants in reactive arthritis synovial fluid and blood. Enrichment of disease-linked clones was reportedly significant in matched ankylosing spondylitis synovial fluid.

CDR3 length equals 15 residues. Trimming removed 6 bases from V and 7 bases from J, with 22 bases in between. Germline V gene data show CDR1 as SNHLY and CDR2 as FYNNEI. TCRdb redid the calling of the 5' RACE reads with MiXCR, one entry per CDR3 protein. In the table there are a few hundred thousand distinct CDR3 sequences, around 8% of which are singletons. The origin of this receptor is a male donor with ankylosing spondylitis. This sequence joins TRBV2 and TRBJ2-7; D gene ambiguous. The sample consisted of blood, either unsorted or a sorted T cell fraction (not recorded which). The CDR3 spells CASRRGPDLTSEQYF. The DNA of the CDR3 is TGTGCCAGCAGAAGAGGACCAGATCTTACGTCGGAGCAGTACTTC.